These 8 T cell receptor beta chains came from one sample sequenced in a study of shared clonotypes between healthy human individuals. Libraries were prepared by immunoSEQ multiplex PCR; TCRdb keeps only in-frame clonotypes and omits some of them. The sample records roughly 2.2 million clones, about 90% being singletons. The sequenced sample consisted of naive CD4+ T cells from PBMCs. Subset defined: CD45RA+ positively selected. The receptors were sampled from a man aged 18 to 29 in good health. Some clones in this sample may be carry-over from other donors' samples.

On this clone itself: Compared with germline, one end of the junction differs, possibly owing to a read error. This sequence joins TRBV11-2 and TRBJ2-7; D may be TRBD2 (6 bases). CDR1 is SGHAT, CDR2 FQNNGV, per germline. The CDR3 spans 14 residues. CDR3 in DNA: TGTGCCAGCAGCTTAGGACTAGACTCCTACAAGCAGTACTTC. It translates to CASSLGLDSYKQYF.

The rearrangement links TRBV10-2 to TRBJ2-7; 15 bases agree with TRBD2. The V and J ends lost 6 bases and 4 bases, in that order; junction bases with no gene match: 7. The CDR3 sequence is 16 residues long. CDR1 and CDR2 from the germline V gene are WSHSY and SAAADI. CDR3 in amino acids: CASRGTSGRLPYEQYF. CDR3 DNA sequence: TGCGCCAGCAGGGGGACTAGCGGGAGGCTTCCTTACGAGCAGTACTTC.

The rearrangement uses TRBV27 and TRBJ1-4; D gene uncertain. The CDR3 runs to 14 residues. Germline V CDR1 and CDR2: MNHEY, SMNVEV (reference sequence). V shed 8 bases and J shed 3 bases, with 13 bases lying between them. The CDR3 nucleotides are TGTGCCAGCGGATTCAATGGGGCTAATGAAAAACTGTTTTTT. As protein: CASGFNGANEKLFF.

The chain combines TRBV15 with TRBJ2-3; possibly TRBD2 for D (6 bases). CDR3 length equals 18 residues. CDR1 is LNHNV, CDR2 YYDKDF, per germline (reference sequence). Deletions cut 0 bases from V and 0 bases from J, with 16 bases between. The CDR3: CATSREWRGATSTDTQYF. CDR3 bases: TGTGCCACCAGCAGAGAATGGCGCGGGGCGACTAGCACAGATACGCAGTATTTT.

The chain recombines TRBV10-1 with TRBJ2-2; 12 bases are shared with TRBD2. The ends lost 7 bases at V and 6 bases at J; junction bases unmatched: 9. The CDR3 loop spans 16 amino acids. CDR1 WNHNN and CDR2 SYGVQD come from the germline V gene (reference sequence). The CDR3 sequence is CASTKGLAGPAGELFF. DNA of the CDR3: TGCGCCAGCACCAAAGGACTAGCGGGACCGGCCGGGGAGCTGTTTTTT.

This clone was seen a single time. V gene TRBV4-1 combines with J gene TRBJ2-3; a weak D match, TRBD2 (6 bases). This CDR3 is 16 amino acids long. Trimming removed 4 bases at V and 6 bases at J, with 20 bases between. Germline assignment: CDR1 MGHRA and CDR2 YSYEKL. The CDR3 sequence is CASSLPPGLDSDTQYF. The CDR3 DNA reads as TGCGCCAGCAGCCTGCCCCCGGGACTGGATAGCGATACGCAGTATTTT.

V gene TRBV5-4 combines with J gene TRBJ2-3, with TRBD2 matching 9 bases. The CDR3 is 17 residues long. Per germline, CDR1 SGHNT and CDR2 YYREEE (reference sequence). V lost 2 bases to trimming and J lost 3 bases; unmatched junction nucleotides: 10. CDR3 nucleotide sequence: TGTGCCAGCAGCTTCGGGTCCCCGGGACTAGCTACAGATACGCAGTATTTT. Translating gives CASSFGSPGLATDTQYF.

The rearrangement uses TRBV27 and TRBJ1-5, with D tentatively TRBD1 (5 bases). V gave up 2 bases and J gave up 0 bases, with 8 bases separating them. CDR3 length: 15 residues. Germline assignment: CDR1 MNHEY and CDR2 SMNVEV (reference sequence). CDR3 protein: CASSLLGVSNQPQHF. CDR3 coding DNA: TGTGCCAGCAGTTTACTGGGGGTTAGCAATCAGCCCCAGCATTTT.